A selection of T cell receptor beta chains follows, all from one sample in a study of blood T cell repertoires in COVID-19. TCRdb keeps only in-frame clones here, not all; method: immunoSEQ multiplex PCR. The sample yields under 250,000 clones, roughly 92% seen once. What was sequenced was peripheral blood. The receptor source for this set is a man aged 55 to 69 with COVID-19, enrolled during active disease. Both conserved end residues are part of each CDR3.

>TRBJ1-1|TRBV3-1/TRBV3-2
CASSQDLGRVNTEAFF
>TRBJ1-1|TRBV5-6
CASSPGTGYRGNTEAFF
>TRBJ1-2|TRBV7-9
CASSSQGGRANYGYTF
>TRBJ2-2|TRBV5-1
CASSSQTRQTSGELFF
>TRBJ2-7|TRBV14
CASSQGGLGTEQYF
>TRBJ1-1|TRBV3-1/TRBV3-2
CASSPSSGDTEAFF
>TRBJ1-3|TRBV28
CASSSFNWGQGESGNTIYF
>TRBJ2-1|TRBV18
CASSPSFSYNEQFF
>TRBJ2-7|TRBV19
CASSPILGGFYEQYF
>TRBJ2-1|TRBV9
CASSVSGGALGEQFF
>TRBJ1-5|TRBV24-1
CATSADRGPLNQPQHF
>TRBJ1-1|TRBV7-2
CASSLGDGGGEAFF
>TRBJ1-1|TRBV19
CASSIDRLTEAFF
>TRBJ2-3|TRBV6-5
CASRRDRGSTDTQYF
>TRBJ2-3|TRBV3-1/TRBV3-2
CASSQADTQYF
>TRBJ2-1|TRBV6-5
CASSYFTGESEQFF
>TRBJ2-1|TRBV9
CASSASGSSYNEQFF
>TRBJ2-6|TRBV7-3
CASSPRRTGANVLTF
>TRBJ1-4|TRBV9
CASSGLSLTNEKLFF
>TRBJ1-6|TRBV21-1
CASRRYLATHNSPLHF
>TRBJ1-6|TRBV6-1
CASSEIVGKGVRSPLHF
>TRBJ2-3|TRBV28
CASSSGQGVDTQYF
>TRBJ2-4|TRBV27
CASSLRTGGPNIQYF
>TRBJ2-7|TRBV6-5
CASKKTPRVSEQYF
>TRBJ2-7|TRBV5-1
CASSRGQGDYEQYF
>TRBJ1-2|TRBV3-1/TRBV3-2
CASSQETLGSSNGYTF
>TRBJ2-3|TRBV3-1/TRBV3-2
CASSRGPIADTQYF
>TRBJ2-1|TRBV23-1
CASSQWTGPHNEQFF
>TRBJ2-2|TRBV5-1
CASSRRTSGRANTGELFF
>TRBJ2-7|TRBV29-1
CSGRDRLYEQYF
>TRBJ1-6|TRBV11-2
CASSFLTGSGSPLHF
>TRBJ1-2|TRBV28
CASSPPHTNYGYTF
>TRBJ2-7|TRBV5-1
CASSPTANYEQYF
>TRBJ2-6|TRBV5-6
CASSSRGSGANVLTF
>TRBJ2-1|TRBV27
CASSPGQGGYNEQFF
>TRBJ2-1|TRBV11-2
CASVLTGFGYNEQFF
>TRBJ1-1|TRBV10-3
CAIRETGGQVNTEAFF
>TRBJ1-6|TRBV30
CAWSPTAGGYNSPLHF